This record covers a single T cell receptor (beta chain). The antigen is not known. The sample is drawn from a study of cytomegalovirus exposure and HLA in healthy donors. Broader study findings: HLA restriction was apparent for most CMV-associated TCR beta chains in a later analysis. Certain sequence variants were highly shared and formed a cluster, and this cluster was likely a sequencing artifact.

Primers for the PCR totalled 60 Vbeta and 13 Jbeta. Data came from immunoSEQ multiplex PCR; TCRdb stores just in-frame clones and leaves some out. This sample's table reports about 200,000 clones. The sequence came from a girl aged 2-15 years in good health and CMV-seropositive. The material sequenced was PBMCs.

The CDR3 spells CASSFLGGNQETQYF. The CDR3 bases are TGTGCCAGCAGCTTTCTGGGCGGGAACCAAGAGACCCAGTACTTC. This chain joins TRBV5-4 and TRBJ2-5, with a possible D match to TRBD2 (6 bases). Trimming cost V 2 bases and J 0 bases, with 11 bases left between them. Germline CDR1 and CDR2: SGHNT and YYREEE (reference sequence). This CDR3 region has 15 residues.